The 15 T cell receptor beta chains in this list originate from one sample, sequenced in a study of vaccination and CD4 T cells after COVID-19. Cultured CD4+ T cell DNA underwent sequencing with the Oncomine TCR Beta short-read assay. The template was genomic DNA from cultured CD4+ T cells. TCRdb ran MiXCR on the PCR reads and lists one entry per CDR3 protein. Here the sample spans over 8,500 distinct CDR3 sequences, about 27% being singletons. The antigens these receptors bind are not known. Treatment here: approximately nine-day PBMC culture with coronavirus spike peptide pools or control peptides (ViraFEST assay). An unexposed donor provided the CD4+ T cells, which were collected before the COVID-19 pandemic (2011-2018). Sequenced input: CD4+ T cells from blood, cultured in vitro. The source is a human donor in good health.

The chain is built from TRBV7-6 and TRBJ1-1, with TRBD1 matching 7 bases. V lost 2 bases to trimming and J lost 10 bases; unmatched junction nucleotides: 10. The CDR3 is made up of 14 amino acids. Germline loops: CDR1 SGHVS, CDR2 FNYEAQ. The CDR3 DNA is TGTGCCAGCAGCTTACAGGCGGACAGGTCAGGAGCTTTCTTT. Translating gives CASSLQADRSGAFF.

The chain couples TRBV27 to TRBJ2-1; 12 nucleotides line up with TRBD2. The CDR3 has 15 amino acids. The J segment lost 3 bases and the V segment lost 9 bases, leaving 6 bases of the junction unmatched. The germline CDR1 and CDR2 sequences are MNHEY and SMNVEV (reference sequence). Here the CDR3 DNA reads TGTGCCAGTTCTAGCGGGAGGGCCGTCTACAATGAGCAGTTCTTC. Protein: CASSSGRAVYNEQFF.

The gene calls are TRBV28 and TRBJ1-5; no reliable D call. The CDR3 runs 12 residues. Germline V gives CDR1 MDHEN, CDR2 SYDVKM. The V end was cut by 7 bases, the J end by 7 bases, with 11 bases between. This CDR3 is CASTTSPQPQHF. CDR3 sequence (DNA): TGTGCCAGCACCACAAGCCCACAGCCCCAGCATTTT.

The V and J genes are TRBV19 and TRBJ1-5, with D unresolved. The CDR3 runs 13 residues. Trimming pared 2 bases from V and 7 bases from J, leaving 9 bases between. The germline CDR1 and CDR2 sequences are LNHDA and SQIVND (reference sequence). CDR3: CASSIRPGQPQHF. The CDR3 DNA reads TGTGCCAGTAGTATAAGGCCGGGCCAGCCCCAGCATTTT.

The chain carries TRBV12-3 or TRBV12-4 and TRBJ1-5; 9 bases map to TRBD1. The CDR3 spans 16 residues. The ends lost 5 bases at V and 2 bases at J; junction bases unmatched: 7. CDR3 sequence reads: CASSPRQGGRNQPQHF. CDR3 in DNA: TGTGCCAGCAGTCCCCGACAGGGGGGACGCAATCAGCCCCAGCATTTT.

In its sample, this clonotype was seen a few times. The CDR3 loop is CASSPGQGSTDTQYF. The DNA of the CDR3 is TGTGCCAGCAGTCCCGGACAGGGTAGCACAGATACGCAGTATTTT. The rearrangement joins TRBV28 to TRBJ2-3; 8 nucleotides align to TRBD1. Trimming took 5 bases from V and 0 from J; bases not matched to a gene: 4. The CDR3 is 15 residues long. CDR1 is MDHEN and CDR2 is SYDVKM in the germline V gene.

The V and J genes are TRBV7-9 and TRBJ2-7, with D possibly being TRBD2 (6 bases). Germline CDR1 and CDR2: SEHNR and FQNEAQ (reference sequence). V was trimmed by 5 bases and J by 2 bases, leaving 13 bases between them. The CDR3 spans 14 residues. The CDR3 spells CASSPLAAAYEQYF. For the CDR3, the DNA is TGTGCCAGCAGCCCCTTAGCGGCCGCCTACGAGCAGTACTTC. The full variable domain, its missing parts supplied by reference TRBV7-9 and TRBJ2-7, is DTGVSQNPRHKITKRGQNVTFRCDPISEHNRLYWYRQTLGQGPEFLTYFQNEAQLEKSRLLSDRFSAERPKGSFSTLEIQRTEQGDSAMYLCASSPLAAAYEQYFGPGTRLTVT.

This clonotype has just a few counts. The genes are TRBV7-9 and TRBJ2-1; TRBD2 matches at 13 bases. Germline CDR1 is SEHNR and CDR2 is FQNEAQ (reference sequence). V shed 3 bases, J shed 13 bases, and the junction held 9 bases outside the gene matches. CDR3 length: 15 amino acids. CDR3 DNA: TGTGCCAGCAGCTTGGCCGGACTAGCGGGAGCCAATCAGTTCTTC. Protein: CASSLAGLAGANQFF.

This rearrangement joins TRBV20-1 to TRBJ2-1; 7 bases align to TRBD1. The CDR3 consists of 12 residues. V trimming: 8 bases; J trimming: 7 bases; junction bases outside the gene matches: 8. Germline CDR1 is DFQATT and CDR2 is SNEGSKA (reference sequence). The CDR3 DNA sequence: TGCAGTCGGCTGACAGGGAGTAATGAGCAGTTCTTC. Encoded protein: CSRLTGSNEQFF.

This clonotype rates as medium-sized. The chain couples TRBV21-1 to TRBJ2-7; the DNA was not compared with TRBD1, the D call given in the table. TRBV21-1 is tagged as a pseudogene. This CDR3 spans 16 amino acids. The CDR3 here is CASSKGGQGHSYEQYF. The CDR3 DNA sequence: TGTGCCAGCAGCAAAGGGGGACAGGGTCACTCCTACGAGCAGTACTTC.

In this sample, this clonotype turned up a few times. This chain uses TRBV21-1 with TRBJ2-7; TRBD2, the D gene given by the table, was not confirmed from the DNA. TRBV21-1 is a pseudogene. The CDR3 is made up of 15 amino acids. The DNA for the CDR3 is TGTGCCAGCCTGAACCGGGCCCTACGAGATTGCGAGCAGTACTTC. It translates to CASLNRALRDCEQYF.

The CDR3 DNA reads as TGTGCCAGCAGCCCAACAGGGATGCGCAATGAGCAGTTCTTC. Translated: CASSPTGMRNEQFF. The rearrangement uses TRBV7-9 and TRBJ2-1; tentatively, D is TRBD1 (6 bases). Germline CDR1 reads SEHNR; CDR2 reads FQNEAQ (reference sequence). V lost 5 bases and J 6 bases, leaving 14 bases between the germline ends. CDR3 size: 14 residues.

Here the CDR3 DNA reads TGTGCCAGCAGTTTAAGACAGAGAAACTATGGCTACACCTTC. It translates to CASSLRQRNYGYTF. The chain joins TRBV28 to TRBJ1-2, with a tentative D call TRBD1 (5 bases). V shed 2 bases and J shed 2 bases, with 9 bases lying between them. Germline CDR1 reads MDHEN; CDR2 reads SYDVKM. This CDR3 comprises 14 residues.

This rearrangement joins TRBV6-2 or TRBV6-3 to TRBJ1-1; 9 bases are a match to TRBD1. The germline V gene has CDR1 MNHEY and CDR2 SVGEGT. The CDR3 totals 15 residues. Germline trimming cut 6 bases from V and 4 bases from J; bases unmatched to any gene: 9. In nucleotides, the CDR3 is TGTGCCAGCAGGCCCGGGACAGGGATGGCCACTGAAGCTTTCTTT. Its translation: CASRPGTGMATEAFF.

The chain uses TRBV28 and TRBJ1-2; D ambiguous. This CDR3 has 11 residues. From germline, CDR1 is MDHEN and CDR2 SYDVKM. Trimming left V 6 bases short and J 5 bases short, with 7 bases between. CDR3 DNA sequence: TGTGCCAGCAGCGGGCTTTATGGCTACACCTTC. This sequence encodes CASSGLYGYTF.